This record covers a single T cell receptor (beta chain). The antigen is undetermined. This specimen belongs to a study of T cells in Graves' hyperthyroidism and ophthalmopathy. General observations from the study: Stable hyperthyroidism and ophthalmopathy were separated using 13 V-J signatures. Before onset, by a median of around six months, the model predicted ophthalmopathy.

TCR beta CDR3 regions were amplified from RNA transcripts. A first-round RT-PCR of the TCR CDR3 used the HTBI primer set. TCRdb reanalysed the multiplex PCR reads using MiXCR and keeps one entry per CDR3 protein. The table shows about 610,000 distinct CDR3 sequences, with about 15% occurring only once. The germline CDR1 and CDR2 sequences are SGHTA and FQGTGA. The V segment lost 1 base and the J segment 3 bases; nucleotides outside the gene matches: 5. This CDR3 is 15 amino acids long. The PBMCs studied were ones that came from roughly 9.4 ml fresh peripheral blood. Sequencing was performed on blood. The clonotype comes from a woman aged 40 to 55 with Graves' ophthalmopathy. The chain employs TRBV7-3 and TRBJ2-5, with 7 bases aligning to TRBD1. The CDR3 bases are TGTGCCAGCAGCTTAATGGGGACAGCCAAAGAGACCCAGTACTTC. It specifies CASSLMGTAKETQYF.